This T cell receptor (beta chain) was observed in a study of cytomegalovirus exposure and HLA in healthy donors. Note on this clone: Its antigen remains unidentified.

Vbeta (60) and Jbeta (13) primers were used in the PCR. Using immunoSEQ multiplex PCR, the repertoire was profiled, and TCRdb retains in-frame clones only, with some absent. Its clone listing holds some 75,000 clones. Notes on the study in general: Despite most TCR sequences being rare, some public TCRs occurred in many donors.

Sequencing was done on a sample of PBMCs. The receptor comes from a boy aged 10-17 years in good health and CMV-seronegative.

The CDR3 here is CASSLGTSGGYNEQFF. CDR3 DNA: TGTGCCAGCAGCCTAGGGACTAGCGGGGGATACAATGAGCAGTTCTTC. The rearrangement joins TRBV7-6 to TRBJ2-1; 14 positions agree with TRBD2. V shed 5 bases and J 4 bases; nucleotides not matched to a gene: 4. This CDR3 region has 16 residues. CDR1 is SGHVS, CDR2 FNYEAQ, per germline.